This T cell receptor beta chain was profiled in a study of control samples from healthy donors and cancer patients (dated by TCRdb to the early 2020s). The library was generated by the immunoSEQ multiplex PCR assay. The source is immuneACCESS, and TCRdb retained only in-frame sequences with V and J called. Part of the clones is not carried over; for the studies checked, unresolved V genes explain less than half of this, and the remainder is unexplained. Present in this sample are 96,000 or so clones, approximately 93% of which were seen just once. 8% of the sample is in the top ten clones. Concerning this clone: Its antigen has not been determined. Qualities for individual bases were not recorded, and no much larger clone is one base off.

For CDR1 and CDR2, the germline V gene (reference sequence) lists MNHEY and SMNVEV. V is reduced by 6 bases and J by 7 bases, leaving a spacing of 10 bases between them. The CDR3 spans 12 residues, from the cysteine through the phenylalanine. CDR3 DNA only is kept here, 36 bases in frame from base 1. The sample consisted of blood. The receptor was derived from a man in his late teens or twenties in good health. Here the chain combines TRBV27 and TRBJ1-5; no D gene is confidently identified. The CDR3 region reads CASRSGSQPQHF. At the DNA level, the sequence is TGTGCCAGCAGATCCGGGTCACAGCCCCAGCATTTT.